Described below is a single T cell receptor beta chain sequence and its context. A read error is possible here, since a much larger clone lies one base away. The time point was: persistent/refractory GD, antithyroid drugs over 5 years with positive TRAb. Making the TCR library involved RNA that had been extracted from PBMCs. These data are taken from a study of regulatory T cells in long-lasting Graves disease. Germline V lookup: CDR1 SGHKS, CDR2 YYEKEE (reference sequence). CDR3 length: 14 amino acids. Arm-PCR of CDR3 regions and iRepertoire HTBI primers were used to build TCR beta libraries. TCRdb re-called the multiplex PCR reads with MiXCR, one entry per CDR3 protein. Of roughly 450,000 distinct CDR3 sequences listed, about 20% were seen once; the top ten hold 13%.

The rearrangement joins TRBV5-5 to TRBJ2-5; 9 nucleotides line up with TRBD1. The sample was peripheral blood mononuclear cells (PBMCs), taken when the disease was refractory, from a patient treated with antithyroid drugs. The sequence came from a female donor with Graves disease. The DNA for the CDR3 is TGTGCCGGCAGCCCGACAGGGGGCCAAGAGACCCAGTACTTC. Residues: CAGSPTGGQETQYF.